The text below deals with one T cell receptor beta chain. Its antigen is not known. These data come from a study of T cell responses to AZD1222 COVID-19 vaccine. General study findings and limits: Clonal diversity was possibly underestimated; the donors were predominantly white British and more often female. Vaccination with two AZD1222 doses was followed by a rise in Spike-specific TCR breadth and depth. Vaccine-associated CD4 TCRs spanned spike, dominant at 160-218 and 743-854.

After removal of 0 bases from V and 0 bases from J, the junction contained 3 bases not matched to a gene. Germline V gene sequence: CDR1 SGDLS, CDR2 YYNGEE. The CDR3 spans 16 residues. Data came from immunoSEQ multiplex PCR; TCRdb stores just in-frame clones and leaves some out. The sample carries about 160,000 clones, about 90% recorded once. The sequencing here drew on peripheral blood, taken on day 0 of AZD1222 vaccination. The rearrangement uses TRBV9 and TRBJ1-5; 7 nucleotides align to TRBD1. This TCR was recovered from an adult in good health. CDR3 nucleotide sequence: TGTGCCAGCAGCGTAGGGACAGGTAATAGCAATCAGCCCCAGCATTTT. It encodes CASSVGTGNSNQPQHF. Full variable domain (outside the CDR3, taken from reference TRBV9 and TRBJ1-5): DSGVTQTPKHLITATGQRVTLRCSPRSGDLSVYWYQQSLDQGLQFLIQYYNGEERAKGNILERFSAQQFPDLHSELNLSSLELGDSALYFCASSVGTGNSNQPQHFGDGTRLSIL.